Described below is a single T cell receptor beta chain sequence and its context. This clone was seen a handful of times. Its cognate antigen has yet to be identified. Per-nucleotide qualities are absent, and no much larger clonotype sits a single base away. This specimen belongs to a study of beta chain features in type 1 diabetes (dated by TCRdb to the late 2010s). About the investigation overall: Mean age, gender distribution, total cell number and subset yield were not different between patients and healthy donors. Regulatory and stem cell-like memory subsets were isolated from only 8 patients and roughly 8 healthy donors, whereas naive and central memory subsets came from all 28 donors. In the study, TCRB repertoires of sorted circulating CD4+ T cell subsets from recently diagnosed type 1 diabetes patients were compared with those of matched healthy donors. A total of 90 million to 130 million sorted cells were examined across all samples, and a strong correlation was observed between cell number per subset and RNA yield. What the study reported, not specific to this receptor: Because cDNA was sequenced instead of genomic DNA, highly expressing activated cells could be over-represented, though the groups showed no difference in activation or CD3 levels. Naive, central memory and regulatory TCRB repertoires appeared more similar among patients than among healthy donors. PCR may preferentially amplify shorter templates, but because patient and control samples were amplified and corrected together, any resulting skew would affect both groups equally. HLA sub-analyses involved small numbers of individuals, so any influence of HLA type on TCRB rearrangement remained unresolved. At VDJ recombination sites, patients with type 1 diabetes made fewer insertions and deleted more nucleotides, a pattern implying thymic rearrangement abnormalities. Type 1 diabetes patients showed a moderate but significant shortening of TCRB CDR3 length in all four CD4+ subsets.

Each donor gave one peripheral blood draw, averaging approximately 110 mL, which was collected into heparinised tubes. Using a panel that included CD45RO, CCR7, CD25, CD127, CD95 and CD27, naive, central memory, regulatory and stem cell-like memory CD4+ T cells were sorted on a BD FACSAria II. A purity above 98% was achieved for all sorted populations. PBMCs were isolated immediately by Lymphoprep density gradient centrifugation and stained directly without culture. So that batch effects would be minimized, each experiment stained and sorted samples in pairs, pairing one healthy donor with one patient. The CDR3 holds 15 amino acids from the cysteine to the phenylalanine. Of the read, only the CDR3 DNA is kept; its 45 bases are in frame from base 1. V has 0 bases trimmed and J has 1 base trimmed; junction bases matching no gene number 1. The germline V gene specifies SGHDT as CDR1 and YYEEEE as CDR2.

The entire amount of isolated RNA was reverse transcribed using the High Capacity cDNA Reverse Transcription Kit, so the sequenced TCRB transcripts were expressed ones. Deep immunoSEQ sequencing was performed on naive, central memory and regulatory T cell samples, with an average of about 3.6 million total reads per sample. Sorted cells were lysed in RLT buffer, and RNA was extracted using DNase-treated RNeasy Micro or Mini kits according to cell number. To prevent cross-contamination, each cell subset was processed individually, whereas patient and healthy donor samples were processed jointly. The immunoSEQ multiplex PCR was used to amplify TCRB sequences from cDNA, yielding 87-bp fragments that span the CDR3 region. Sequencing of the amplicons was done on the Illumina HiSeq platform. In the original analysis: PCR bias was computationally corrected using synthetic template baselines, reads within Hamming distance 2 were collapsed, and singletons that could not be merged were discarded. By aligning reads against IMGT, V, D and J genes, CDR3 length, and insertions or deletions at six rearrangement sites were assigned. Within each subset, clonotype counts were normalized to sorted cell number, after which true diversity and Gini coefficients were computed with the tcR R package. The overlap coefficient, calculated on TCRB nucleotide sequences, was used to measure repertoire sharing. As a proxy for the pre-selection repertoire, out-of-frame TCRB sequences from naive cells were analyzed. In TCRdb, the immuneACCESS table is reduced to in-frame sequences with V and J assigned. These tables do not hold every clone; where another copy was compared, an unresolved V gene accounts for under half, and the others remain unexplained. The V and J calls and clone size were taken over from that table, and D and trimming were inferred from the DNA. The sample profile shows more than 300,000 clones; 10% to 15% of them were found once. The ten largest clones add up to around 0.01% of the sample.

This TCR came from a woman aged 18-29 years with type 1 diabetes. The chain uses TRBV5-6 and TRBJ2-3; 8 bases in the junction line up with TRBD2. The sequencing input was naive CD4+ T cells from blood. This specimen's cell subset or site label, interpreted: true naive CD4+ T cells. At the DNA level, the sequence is TGTGCCAGCAGCTTGGAACTAGCGGGCACAGATACGCAGTATTTT. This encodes CASSLELAGTDTQYF.